The rows below give T cell receptor beta chains drawn from one sample of a study of T cells in Graves' hyperthyroidism and ophthalmopathy. Each CDR3 protein is one row after TCRdb ran MiXCR on the multiplex PCR reads. In the table there are about 350,000 distinct CDR3 sequences, approximately 14% of which are singletons. The material sequenced was blood. The source is a woman aged 55-70 years with Graves' ophthalmopathy. The CDR3 runs from the conserved cysteine through the conserved F or W. D genes are given only for firm matches. Clone size appears in some rows only: once, few, many, or a class for an expanded clone.

J | D | size | V | CDR3 | DNA
TRBJ2-2 | TRBD2 | many | TRBV11-2 | CASSLVASGMSGELFF | TGTGCCAGCAGCTTAGTAGCTAGCGGGATGAGCGGGGAGCTGTTTTTT
TRBJ2-3 | TRBD2 | NA | TRBV12-3/TRBV12-4 | CASSSRTLTGTSGTDTQYF | TGTGCCAGCAGTTCCCGTACATTGACCGGGACTAGCGGCACAGATACGCAGTATTTT
TRBJ2-7 | NA | many | TRBV28 | CASSPDHPGEQYF | TGTGCCAGCAGTCCTGACCACCCCGGCGAGCAGTACTTC
TRBJ1-5 | TRBD1 | few | TRBV20-1 | CSARALTGGKQPQHF | TGCAGTGCTAGAGCCCTGACAGGGGGCAAACAGCCCCAGCATTTT
TRBJ2-5 | TRBD2 | many | TRBV4-1 | CASSQPSGGFQETQYF | TGCGCCAGCAGCCAGCCCAGCGGGGGCTTCCAAGAGACCCAGTACTTC
TRBJ2-7 | TRBD2 | few | TRBV18 | CASSPQRGLGGDEQYF | TGTGCCAGCTCACCACAGCGGGGTTTAGGAGGTGACGAGCAGTACTTC
TRBJ2-1 | TRBD1 | many | TRBV20-1 | CSARPRDRGPGWEQFF | TGCAGTGCTCGACCCCGGGACAGGGGACCGGGGTGGGAGCAGTTCTTC
TRBJ2-7 | NA | many | TRBV4-2 | CASSQETGTMTYEQYF | TGTGCCAGCAGCCAAGAAACCGGGACCATGACCTACGAGCAGTACTTC
TRBJ2-5 | NA | NA | TRBV15 | CATSRDGKETQYF | TGTGCCACCAGCAGAGACGGGAAGGAGACCCAGTACTTC
TRBJ1-2 | NA | many | TRBV30 | CAWSTDTLDGYTF | TGTGCCTGGAGTACCGACACCCTGGATGGCTACACCTTC
TRBJ2-5 | TRBD2 | once | TRBV27 | CASSLAASGQETQYF | TGTGCCAGCAGTTTGGCGGCTAGCGGCCAAGAGACCCAGTACTTC
TRBJ2-3 | NA | NA | TRBV3-1 | CASSQGPGGTANTQYF | TGTGCCAGCAGCCAAGGCCCCGGCGGGACAGCGAATACGCAGTATTTT
TRBJ1-4 | NA | few | TRBV27 | CASSSTDTNEKLFF | TGTGCCAGCAGTTCGACGGATACTAATGAAAAACTGTTTTTT
TRBJ2-1 | NA | NA | TRBV7-8 | CASSLVVSTYNEQFF | TGTGCCAGCAGCTTAGTGGTCAGTACATACAATGAGCAGTTCTTC
TRBJ2-1 | TRBD2 | NA | TRBV12-5 | CASGQLAGGIGEQFF | TGTGCTAGTGGCCAACTAGCGGGAGGCATAGGTGAGCAGTTCTTC
TRBJ2-7 | TRBD2 | NA | TRBV20-1 | CSATGLAGGGMYEQYF | TGCAGTGCGACCGGACTAGCGGGAGGAGGCATGTACGAGCAGTACTTC
TRBJ1-4 | NA | NA | TRBV5-4 | CASSRDPQRGEKLFF | TGTGCCAGCAGCCGGGACCCCCAACGGGGTGAAAAACTGTTTTTT
TRBJ2-1 | NA | NA | TRBV9 | CASSGGAGVYNEQFF | TGTGCCAGCAGCGGTGGGGCAGGGGTCTACAATGAGCAGTTCTTC
TRBJ1-4 | NA | many | TRBV2 | CASSNRFLGEKLFF | TGTGCCAGCAGCAACAGGTTTCTTGGTGAAAAACTGTTTTTT
TRBJ2-5 | NA | NA | TRBV6-1 | CASSEDGYQETQYF | TGTGCCAGCAGTGAGGACGGCTACCAAGAGACCCAGTACTTC
TRBJ2-1 | NA | many | TRBV20-1 | CSARVPPGSIYNEQFF | TGCAGTGCTAGAGTCCCCCCAGGGTCTATCTACAATGAGCAGTTCTTC
TRBJ2-5 | NA | few | TRBV7-6 | CASSLADGARTQYF | TGTGCCAGCAGCTTAGCCGACGGAGCAAGGACCCAGTACTTC
TRBJ1-2 | TRBD1 | many | TRBV2 | CASSVGTGEAYGYTF | TGTGCCAGCAGTGTAGGGACAGGGGAGGCCTATGGCTACACCTTC